This T cell receptor beta chain was identified in a study of T cells in localized non-small cell lung cancer. Germline CDR1 is SGHAT and CDR2 is FQDESV (reference sequence). Trimming took off 6 bases at V and 2 bases at J, with 13 bases between the two ends. The CDR3 runs to 14 residues. Method: immunoSEQ multiplex PCR; TCRdb's copy keeps in-frame clones and lacks some. The repertoire holds about 74,000 clones, with roughly 80% as singletons. This specimen consisted of peripheral blood, obtained before any cancer treatment. This rearrangement joins TRBV11-1 to TRBJ1-1, with unresolved D. The source is a female donor older than 55 with stage I lung adenocarcinoma. CDR3 residues: CASRSRNPNTEAFF. DNA for the CDR3: TGTGCCAGCAGGTCTCGGAACCCCAACACTGAAGCTTTCTTT.